This record covers a single TCR beta chain. This CDR3 is 18 amino acids long. These data belong to a study of blood T cell repertoires in COVID-19. Some clones are missing from TCRdb's copy, which holds only in-frame ones; the method was immunoSEQ multiplex PCR. Among roughly 170,000 clones listed, approximately 80% were seen once. The sequence came from a human donor in a cohort sampled during active COVID-19. Source material: peripheral blood. The chain links TRBV21-1 to TRBJ2-6; the table names TRBD1, a call not compared with the DNA. TRBV21-1 is a known pseudogene. The CDR3 region is CASSKEGDRGTGANVLTF. The DNA of the CDR3 is TGTGCCAGCAGCAAAGAAGGAGACAGGGGGACTGGGGCCAACGTCCTGACTTTC.